Listed here is a single T cell receptor (beta chain). This sample was taken from a study of T cell responses to AZD1222 COVID-19 vaccine. V dropped 6 bases and J dropped 0; count of bases not matched to a gene: 4. This CDR3 comprises 14 residues. The germline V gene encodes CDR1 SEHNR and CDR2 FQNEAQ (reference sequence). Sequenced by immunoSEQ multiplex PCR; TCRdb stores in-frame clones only, minus some. The profile shows more than 120,000 clones, roughly nine tenths of them singletons. V usage is TRBV7-9 and J usage is TRBJ1-1; 7 positions agree with TRBD1. The TCR was taken from an adult who received the AZD1222 COVID-19 vaccine. The material sequenced was peripheral blood, taken 28 days after the second AZD1222 dose. The CDR3 spells CASRTQGVNTEAFF. The DNA for the CDR3 is TGTGCCAGCAGGACGCAGGGGGTGAACACTGAAGCTTTCTTT.